The 7 T cell receptor beta chains listed next were all sequenced from one sample in a study of PD-1 blockade in classical Hodgkin lymphoma. Every patient relapsed after autologous stem cell transplantation, and brentuximab vedotin exposure varied. From thawed PBMCs, CD8+ T cells were isolated by magnetic negative selection. Sequencing used immunoSEQ multiplex PCR; TCRdb keeps in-frame clones, though not all of them. The data hold 1,400 or so clones, with roughly three quarters observed a single time. Sequencing was performed on CD8+ T cells from blood, taken at baseline. The origin of the receptors is a human donor with classical Hodgkin lymphoma.

This chain joins TRBV4-1 and TRBJ2-7; D is possibly TRBD1 (5 bases). Between the trimmed V and J ends, which lost 3 bases and 6 bases, there was a span of 18 bases. This CDR3 has 15 amino acids. Germline values: CDR1 MGHRA, CDR2 YSYEKL. CDR3 sequence reads: CASSQLTEVSSEQYF. The CDR3 nucleotides are TGCGCCAGCAGCCAGTTGACAGAAGTAAGCTCCGAGCAGTACTTC.

In this sample, this clone turned up a few times. The V gene is TRBV14, the J gene TRBJ2-7; 8 bases map to TRBD1. J lost 6 bases, V lost 0 bases, and 7 bases had no gene match. Germline V gives CDR1 SGHDN, CDR2 FVKESK. The CDR3 is 15 residues long. DNA for the CDR3: TGTGCCAGCAGCCAAGATTGGACAGGGATCCGCGAGCAGTACTTC. It translates to CASSQDWTGIREQYF.

The rearrangement joins TRBV9 to TRBJ1-3; TRBD1 aligns across 10 bases. The ends lost 4 bases at V and 2 bases at J; junction bases unmatched: 3. The CDR3 is 15 residues long. CDR1 SGDLS and CDR2 YYNGEE come from the germline V gene. CDR3 sequence reads: CASSKGQGPGNTIYF. CDR3 sequence (DNA): TGTGCCAGCAGCAAGGGACAGGGGCCTGGAAACACCATATATTTT.

The chain recombines TRBV30 with TRBJ1-1; 7 positions match TRBD1. V lost 4 bases to trimming and J lost 10 bases; unmatched junction nucleotides: 9. CDR1 and CDR2 (germline): GTSNPN, SVGIG (reference sequence). The CDR3 has 12 amino acids. The CDR3: CAWTETGDAAFF. DNA of the CDR3: TGTGCCTGGACGGAAACAGGGGATGCAGCTTTCTTT.

This clone was seen once. In DNA form, the CDR3 reads TGCGCCAGCAGCTTGGTCCCTAGTTACGACAGCTCCTACAATGAGCAGTTCTTC. Translating it yields CASSLVPSYDSSYNEQFF. V is TRBV5-1 and J is TRBJ2-1; tentatively, D is TRBD1 (5 bases). V was shortened by 0 bases and J by 0 bases, with 16 bases between the two germline ends. CDR1 is SGHRS, CDR2 YFSETQ, per germline. The CDR3 loop spans 18 amino acids.

This sequence joins TRBV5-8 and TRBJ1-1; no reliable D call. Germline CDR1 reads SGHTS; CDR2 reads YDEGEE. Trimming stripped 2 bases from V and 6 bases from J, with 5 bases between. This CDR3 has 11 residues. The CDR3 here is CASSLSPEAFF. DNA for the CDR3: TGTGCCAGCAGCTTAAGCCCTGAAGCTTTCTTT. Complete variable domain (other parts from reference TRBV5-8 and TRBJ1-1): EAGVTQSPTHLIKTRGQQATLRCSPISGHTSVYWYQQALGLGLQFLLWYDEGEERNRGNFPPRFSGRQFPNYSSELNVNALELEDSALYLCASSLSPEAFFGQGTRLTVV.

The CDR3: CASSLVGEGDGYTF. In DNA, the CDR3 is TGTGCCAGCAGCTTAGTCGGGGAGGGGGATGGCTACACCTTC. The rearrangement links TRBV7-6 to TRBJ1-2; perhaps TRBD1 as D (6 bases). V gave up 1 base and J gave up 6 bases, with 12 bases separating them. CDR3 length: 14 amino acids. The germline gives CDR1 SGHVS, CDR2 FNYEAQ.